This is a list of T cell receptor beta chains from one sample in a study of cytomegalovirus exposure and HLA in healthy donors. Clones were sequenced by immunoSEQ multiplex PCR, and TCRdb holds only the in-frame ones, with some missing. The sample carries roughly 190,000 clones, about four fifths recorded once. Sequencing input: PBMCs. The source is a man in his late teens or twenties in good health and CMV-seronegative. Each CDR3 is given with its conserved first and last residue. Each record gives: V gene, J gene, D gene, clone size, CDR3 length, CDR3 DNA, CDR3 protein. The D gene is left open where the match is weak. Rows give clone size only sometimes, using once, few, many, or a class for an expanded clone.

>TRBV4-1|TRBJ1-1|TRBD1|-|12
TGCGCCAGCTCAACAGGGGGTACTGAAGCTTTCTTT
CASSTGGTEAFF
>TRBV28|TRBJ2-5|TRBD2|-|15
TGTGCCAGCAGTTTATGGACTAGCGGCAAAGAGACCCAGTACTTC
CASSLWTSGKETQYF
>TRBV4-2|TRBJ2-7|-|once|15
TGTGCCAGCAGCCGGGACTTCTACCTCTCCTACGAGCAGTACTTC
CASSRDFYLSYEQYF
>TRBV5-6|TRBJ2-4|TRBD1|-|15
TGTGCCAGCAGCTCCCAGGGGGCCGCCAAAAACATTCAGTACTTC
CASSSQGAAKNIQYF
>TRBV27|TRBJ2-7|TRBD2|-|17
TGTGCCAGCAGTCCGATACTTTCGGGGCGGGGGGTCTACGAGCAGTACTTC
CASSPILSGRGVYEQYF
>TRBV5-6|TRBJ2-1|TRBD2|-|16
TGTGCCAGCAGCACCTGGACTAGCGGGGACTACAATGAGCAGTTCTTC
CASSTWTSGDYNEQFF
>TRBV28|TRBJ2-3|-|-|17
TGTGCCAGCAGTTTACAGCAGGGCAGGGAAAAGACAGATACGCAGTATTTT
CASSLQQGREKTDTQYF
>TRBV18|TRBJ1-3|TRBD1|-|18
TGTGCCAGCTCACCTCAAAACTACAGGGGTACCGGCGGAAACACCATATATTTT
CASSPQNYRGTGGNTIYF
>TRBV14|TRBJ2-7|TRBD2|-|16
TGTGCCAGCAGCCAAGTTTTAGCGGGGGGATCCTACGAGCAGTACTTC
CASSQVLAGGSYEQYF
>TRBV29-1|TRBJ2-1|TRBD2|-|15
TGCAGCGTTGTGAATAGACTAGCGGGATACAATGAGCAGTTCTTC
CSVVNRLAGYNEQFF